The 12 T cell receptor beta chains listed next were all sequenced from one sample in a study of T cell responses to AZD1222 COVID-19 vaccine. Measured with immunoSEQ multiplex PCR; TCRdb has only the in-frame clones, and not every one. In the table there are fewer than 150,000 clones, roughly 88% of which are singletons. The sample was peripheral blood, taken 28 days after the second AZD1222 dose. The receptor source for this set is an adult who received the AZD1222 COVID-19 vaccine.

The chain couples TRBV6-1 to TRBJ1-1; TRBD1 is a possible D gene (6 bases). V was clipped by 0 bases and J by 1 base, with 12 bases between them. The CDR3 has 16 residues. In germline, CDR1 is MNHNS, CDR2 SASEGT. CDR3 amino acids: CASSEAHGTPNTEAFF. The CDR3 nucleotides read TGTGCCAGCAGTGAAGCGCACGGGACACCGAACACTGAAGCTTTCTTT.

The rearrangement links TRBV11-1 to TRBJ1-4; D gene ambiguous. This CDR3 contains 13 residues. V dropped 6 bases and J dropped 6 bases, with 11 bases sitting between them. Germline loops: CDR1 SGHAT, CDR2 FQDESV (reference sequence). As DNA, the CDR3 is TGTGCCAGCAGTTTGGGCCCCCATGAAAAACTGTTTTTT. Translated, it gives CASSLGPHEKLFF.

DNA of the CDR3: TGTGCCAGCAGTCGGGACCACAGGGAAAACTATGGCTACACCTTC. Its protein is CASSRDHRENYGYTF. J is TRBJ1-2 and V is TRBV27; TRBD1 is a possible D gene (6 bases). Trimming cost V 5 bases and J 2 bases, with 15 bases left between them. The CDR3 is 15 amino acids. Looked up from germline, CDR1 is MNHEY and CDR2 is SMNVEV (reference sequence).

This clone has a handful of counts. The chain uses TRBV19 and TRBJ2-7; 11 positions match TRBD2. The V gene end was trimmed by 5 bases and the J gene end by 3 bases; junction bases not matched to a gene: 6. Per the germline V gene, CDR1 is LNHDA and CDR2 is SQIVND (reference sequence). The CDR3 totals 15 residues. In DNA, the CDR3 is TGTGCCAGTAGTTTATCGGGACTAGCGGTCTACGAGCAGTACTTC. Protein product: CASSLSGLAVYEQYF.

CDR3 DNA sequence: TGTGCCAGCAGCTTGCCTCGGAGCTGGGAAGCTTTCTTT. It yields the protein CASSLPRSWEAFF. This chain joins TRBV5-6 and TRBJ1-1; D not resolved. The CDR3 runs 13 residues. The V end lost 1 base, the J end lost 8 bases, and 12 bases lay between the germline ends. In germline, CDR1 is SGHDT, CDR2 YYEEEE.

The rearrangement joins TRBV2 to TRBJ2-5; the D gene is possibly TRBD2 (6 bases). There are 16 residues in the CDR3. The germline gives CDR1 SNHLY, CDR2 FYNNEI. Trimming removed 3 bases from V and 5 bases from J, with 19 bases in between. The CDR3 DNA follows: TGTGCCAGCAGTGACCTTGCTGGAGGGGAGGAGGAGACCCAGTACTTC. Translation: CASSDLAGGEEETQYF.

V is TRBV28 and J is TRBJ1-1; 7 bases are shared with TRBD1. Trimming removed 6 bases from V and 4 bases from J; junction bases left unmatched: 8. The CDR3 is 14 residues long. From germline, CDR1 is MDHEN and CDR2 SYDVKM. CDR3 protein: CASRSQRDSTEAFF. Here the CDR3 DNA reads TGTGCCAGCAGGTCCCAGCGGGACAGCACTGAAGCTTTCTTT.

This clone has a single count. V usage is TRBV7-9 and J usage is TRBJ2-7; the D gene is possibly TRBD2 (5 bases). Germline V gene data show CDR1 as SEHNR and CDR2 as FQNEAQ (reference sequence). CDR3 length equals 13 residues. With 4 bases removed from V and 6 bases from J, the gap between germline ends came to 13 bases. CDR3 coding DNA: TGTGCCAGCAGCTCGAACCCGGGGTCCGAGCAGTACTTC. Its translation: CASSSNPGSEQYF.

This clone was observed a single time. The chain carries TRBV7-8 and TRBJ1-1; the match to TRBD1 covers 7 bases. Germline V gene data show CDR1 as SGHVS and CDR2 as FQNEAQ. The length of the CDR3 is 14 residues. Losses at the gene ends were 5 bases for V and 2 bases for J; bases not matched to a gene: 5. The CDR3 protein is CASSTYRGNTEAFF. CDR3 bases: TGTGCCAGCAGCACATACAGGGGTAACACTGAAGCTTTCTTT.

The rearrangement uses TRBV15 and TRBJ2-7, with D perhaps TRBD1 (5 bases). This CDR3 has 14 amino acids. Germline V gene sequence: CDR1 LNHNV, CDR2 YYDKDF (reference sequence). V shed 1 base and J shed 1 base, with 8 bases lying between them. DNA of the CDR3: TGTGCCACCAGCAGAGGGGGCGTATCCTACGAGCAGTACTTC. Translating it yields CATSRGGVSYEQYF.

The chain carries TRBV14 and TRBJ2-5, with a weak D call TRBD1 (5 bases). Trimming cost V 1 base and J 7 bases, with 13 bases left between them. Germline CDR1 and CDR2: SGHDN and FVKESK. The CDR3 sequence is 14 residues long. Here the CDR3 reads CASSQANRLGTQYF. As DNA, the CDR3 is TGTGCCAGCAGCCAAGCGAACAGGCTCGGGACCCAGTACTTC.

This chain links TRBV5-6 with TRBJ1-1; perhaps TRBD1 as D (5 bases). Germline-derived CDR1 and CDR2 are SGHDT and YYEEEE. The CDR3 is made up of 16 amino acids. V lost 9 bases, J lost 0 bases, and 21 bases lay in between. In DNA form, the CDR3 reads TGTGCCACTCGACTCCTGGACAACCAGATGAACACTGAAGCTTTCTTT. This translates into CATRLLDNQMNTEAFF. Supplemented by reference TRBV5-6 and TRBJ1-1, the full variable domain reads DAGVTQSPTHLIKTRGQQVTLRCSPKSGHDTVSWYQQALGQGPQFIFQYYEEEERQRGNFPDRFSGHQFPNYSSELNVNALLLGDSALYLCATRLLDNQMNTEAFFGQGTRLTVV.